These 18 T cell receptor beta chains were all obtained from the same sample, sequenced in a study of T cell responses to AZD1222 COVID-19 vaccine. TCRdb keeps only in-frame clones here, not all; method: immunoSEQ multiplex PCR. The sample lists 100,000 to 120,000 clones, over 85% seen once, with approximately 3% in the top ten. The specimen comprised peripheral blood, sampled on day 0 of MenACWY control vaccination. The receptors come from an adult in good health.

The chain links TRBV6-6 to TRBJ2-7; TRBD1 aligns across 9 bases. The V segment lost 6 bases and the J segment 0 bases; nucleotides outside the gene matches: 6. The CDR3 runs 15 residues. CDR1 and CDR2 from the germline V gene are MNHNY and SVGAGI (reference sequence). The CDR3 here is CASRRPGQGSYEQYF. The CDR3 nucleotides read TGTGCCAGCAGACGCCCGGGACAGGGCTCCTACGAGCAGTACTTC.

V is TRBV9 and J is TRBJ2-1; D is tentatively TRBD1 or TRBD2 (5 bases each). CDR1 is SGDLS and CDR2 is YYNGEE in the germline V gene. Trimming cost V 0 bases and J 6 bases, with 22 bases left between them. The CDR3 length is 18 residues. In DNA, the CDR3 is TGTGCCAGCAGCGTAGGGGGACGGAGCTCAAACCGGGTCAATGAGCAGTTCTTC. Translated, it gives CASSVGGRSSNRVNEQFF. The full variable domain, rest sourced from reference TRBV9 and TRBJ2-1, is DSGVTQTPKHLITATGQRVTLRCSPRSGDLSVYWYQQSLDQGLQFLIQYYNGEERAKGNILERFSAQQFPDLHSELNLSSLELGDSALYFCASSVGGRSSNRVNEQFFGPGTRLTVL.

Comment on this clone: At the DNA level, this CDR3 is encoded by other sequences in the same sample as well. This rearrangement joins TRBV2 to TRBJ1-1; D is uncertain. The germline V gene has CDR1 SNHLY and CDR2 FYNNEI. Trimming left V 0 bases short and J 4 bases short, with 6 bases between. This CDR3 has 13 residues. The CDR3 protein is CASSEAWGTEAFF. The CDR3 nucleotides are TGTGCCAGCAGTGAAGCATGGGGCACTGAAGCTTTCTTT.

The chain is built from TRBV19 and TRBJ1-4; D remains unclear. This CDR3 comprises 14 residues. Looked up from germline, CDR1 is LNHDA and CDR2 is SQIVND (reference sequence). Trimming stripped 10 bases from V and 3 bases from J, with 15 bases between. This CDR3 reads CATAHWQANEKLFF. In DNA, the CDR3 is TGTGCCACAGCCCATTGGCAGGCTAATGAAAAACTGTTTTTT.

The chain recombines TRBV5-6 with TRBJ2-1; D may be TRBD2 (7 bases). Germline V gene lookup returns CDR1 SGHDT and CDR2 YYEEEE. V lost 4 bases and J lost 5, with 16 bases in between. The CDR3 is 15 amino acids. This chain's CDR3 is CASSGLGGGNNEQFF. In DNA, the CDR3 is TGTGCCAGCAGCGGCCTCGGCGGGGGCAACAATGAGCAGTTCTTC.

This chain links TRBV12-5 with TRBJ2-3; D is undetermined. The length of the CDR3 is 13 residues. The germline gives CDR1 LGHNT, CDR2 FRNRAP. V lost 3 bases to trimming and J lost 1 base, with 5 bases between them. CDR3 amino acids: CASGLTGTDTQYF. For the CDR3, the DNA is TGTGCTAGTGGTTTAACAGGCACAGATACGCAGTATTTT.

The V gene is TRBV7-9, the J gene TRBJ2-5; D possibly corresponds to TRBD2 (6 bases). V lost 5 bases and J 0 bases, leaving 16 bases between the germline ends. Germline V gives CDR1 SEHNR, CDR2 FQNEAQ (reference sequence). CDR3 length equals 16 residues. CDR3 residues: CASSPRGLADQETQYF. The DNA for the CDR3 is TGTGCCAGCAGCCCCCGGGGACTGGCAGACCAAGAGACCCAGTACTTC.

This chain uses TRBV28 with TRBJ1-3; D not resolved. CDR1 MDHEN and CDR2 SYDVKM come from the germline V gene. V lost 4 bases and J 9 bases, leaving 7 bases between the germline ends. The CDR3 extends over 11 amino acids. The chain's CDR3 is CASSWGSTIYF. As DNA, the CDR3 is TGTGCCAGCAGTTGGGGTAGCACCATATATTTT.

The chain combines TRBV24-1 with TRBJ2-7, with 10 bases lining up with TRBD1. This CDR3 is 18 amino acids long. The trim removed 2 bases at V and 2 bases at J, leaving 11 bases unmatched. Per germline, CDR1 KGHDR and CDR2 SFDVKD. This CDR3 reads CATSDSPGTGAGAYEQYF. Here the CDR3 DNA reads TGTGCCACCAGTGATTCCCCCGGGACAGGGGCCGGGGCCTACGAGCAGTACTTC.

The CDR3: CSVGPGQGVHEQYF. The CDR3 nucleotides are TGCAGCGTTGGGCCGGGACAGGGGGTCCACGAGCAGTACTTC. This rearrangement joins TRBV29-1 to TRBJ2-7, with 11 bases identical to TRBD1. This CDR3 is 14 amino acids long. Losses at the gene ends were 4 bases for V and 5 bases for J; bases not matched to a gene: 7. Germline CDR1 reads SQVTM; CDR2 reads ANQGSEA.

The gene calls are TRBV5-6 and TRBJ2-1, with 8 positions matching TRBD2. After removal of 1 base from V and 4 bases from J, the junction contained 7 bases not matched to a gene. The CDR3 totals 16 residues. Germline V lookup: CDR1 SGHDT, CDR2 YYEEEE. CDR3 sequence reads: CASSLRIAGSYNEQFF. DNA for the CDR3: TGTGCCAGCAGCTTGCGGATAGCGGGAAGTTACAATGAGCAGTTCTTC.

The genes are TRBV7-8 and TRBJ2-7; tentative D call: TRBD1 (6 bases). CDR3 length: 13 residues. Germline loops: CDR1 SGHVS, CDR2 FQNEAQ. Trimming cost V 7 bases and J 1 base, with 11 bases left between them. Here the CDR3 reads CASTPDSSYEQYF. The CDR3 nucleotides read TGTGCCAGCACCCCGGACAGTTCCTACGAGCAGTACTTC.

The chain links TRBV6-1 to TRBJ2-1, with a tentative D call TRBD2 (5 bases). Germline V gene data show CDR1 as MNHNS and CDR2 as SASEGT. V gave up 3 bases and J gave up 8 bases, with 8 bases separating them. This CDR3 region has 12 residues. DNA for the CDR3: TGTGCCAGCAGTGATCGGCGGGATGAGCAGTTCTTC. This gives the protein CASSDRRDEQFF.

CDR3 in DNA: TGTGCCAGCAGACGACAGGGGATCGAGCAGTACTTC. This sequence encodes CASRRQGIEQYF. The J gene is TRBJ2-7, the V gene TRBV12-3 or TRBV12-4, with 8 bases fitting TRBD1. The CDR3 sequence is 12 residues long. J lost 6 bases, V lost 6 bases, and 4 bases had no gene match.

In its sample, this clone was seen once. V gene TRBV7-9 combines with J gene TRBJ1-4; D is unclear. Germline V gene data show CDR1 as SEHNR and CDR2 as FQNEAQ (reference sequence). The germline V and J ends were trimmed by 3 bases and 8 bases, with 10 bases remaining between them. The CDR3 loop spans 13 amino acids. The CDR3 sequence: CASSFGRAEKLFF. In DNA form, the CDR3 reads TGTGCCAGCAGCTTCGGACGGGCGGAAAAACTGTTTTTT.

The chain employs TRBV9 and TRBJ1-2, with D possibly being TRBD1 (6 bases). The CDR3 sequence is 16 residues long. V lost 1 base to trimming and J lost 8 bases, with 21 bases between them. From germline, CDR1 is SGDLS and CDR2 YYNGEE. CDR3 amino acids: CASSVRMGSPTGGYTF. CDR3 nucleotide sequence: TGTGCCAGCAGCGTAAGGATGGGCAGCCCGACAGGCGGCTACACCTTC.

The chain employs TRBV18 and TRBJ2-1; D is unclear. CDR1 and CDR2 (germline): KGHSH, LQKENI. CDR3 size: 17 residues. The V and J ends lost 3 bases and 1 base respectively, with 16 bases between them. The CDR3 DNA sequence: TGTGCCAGCTCACCGGGCTCACCGTTAGGGTCCTACAATGAGCAGTTCTTC. As protein: CASSPGSPLGSYNEQFF.

Here the CDR3 DNA reads TGTGCCAGTAGTATCGGGTGGGGCAGCACTGAAGCTTTCTTT. Its protein product is CASSIGWGSTEAFF. This chain joins TRBV19 and TRBJ1-1, with D possibly matching TRBD1 (5 bases). Germline values: CDR1 LNHDA, CDR2 SQIVND (reference sequence). Trimming took off 3 bases at V and 4 bases at J, with 12 bases between the two ends. CDR3 length equals 14 residues.